The 29 T cell receptor beta chains reported below all come from one sample, sequenced in a study of a mutant IDH1 vaccine in newly diagnosed glioma. The table came from immunoSEQ multiplex PCR; TCRdb's copy has only in-frame clones and leaves some out. The sample includes about 38,000 clones, around 81% seen only once; the top ten take roughly an eighth. No antigen is known for these receptors. As for time point: week 5, during vaccination. What each vaccine dose contained was 300 ug of mutant IDH1 20-mer peptide, accompanied by topical imiquimod. The sample in question was PBMCs, obtained from a glioma patient whose treatment included an IDH1 peptide vaccine. These receptors were obtained from a man in his fifties or sixties with glioma.

This clone was seen a few times. The CDR3: CASSRLVEQFF. DNA of the CDR3: TGTGCCAGCAGCCGACTAGTTGAGCAGTTCTTC. The V call is TRBV7-9, the J call TRBJ2-1, with D perhaps TRBD2 (6 bases). The germline CDR1 and CDR2 sequences are SEHNR and FQNEAQ (reference sequence). V dropped 5 bases and J dropped 9 bases, with 8 bases sitting between them. CDR3 size: 11 residues.

The J gene is TRBJ2-6, the V gene TRBV29-1; D not certain. Germline CDR1 is SQVTM and CDR2 is ANQGSEA. The CDR3 length is 14 residues. Trimming cost V 7 bases and J 0 bases, with 10 bases left between them. Written as DNA, the CDR3 is TGCAGCGCGGACGTAAGCTCTGGGGCCAACGTCCTGACTTTC. Its protein is CSADVSSGANVLTF.

This chain uses TRBV4-1 with TRBJ1-6; D is uncertain. CDR3 length: 15 amino acids. Germline CDR1 and CDR2: MGHRA and YSYEKL. Deletions cut 1 base from V and 0 bases from J, with 4 bases between. The CDR3 DNA follows: TGCGCCAGCAGCCAAGCGGCCTCCTATAATTCACCCCTCCACTTT. Protein sequence: CASSQAASYNSPLHF.

The chain joins TRBV6-6 to TRBJ2-3; D call uncertain. This CDR3 contains 13 residues. V was pared by 2 bases and J by 6 bases, with 9 bases between. Germline-derived CDR1 and CDR2 are MNHNY and SVGAGI (reference sequence). In DNA, the CDR3 is TGTGCCAGCAGTTACCCTCGGGTGGATACGCAGTATTTT. Translating gives CASSYPRVDTQYF.

This chain uses TRBV5-4 with TRBJ1-2; a weak D match, TRBD1 (5 bases). The germline V and J ends were trimmed by 2 bases and 1 base, with 6 bases remaining between them. The length of the CDR3 is 13 residues. Germline lookup yields CDR1 SGHNT and CDR2 YYREEE (reference sequence). The CDR3 spells CASSLDSNYGYTF. DNA of the CDR3: TGTGCCAGCAGCTTAGACAGTAACTATGGCTACACCTTC.

The chain joins TRBV6-5 to TRBJ2-1; 12 positions match TRBD2. The CDR3 totals 15 residues. V lost 6 bases to trimming and J lost 9 bases; unmatched junction nucleotides: 9. From germline, CDR1 is MNHEY and CDR2 SVGAGI. The CDR3: CASRSSGRAGGEQFF. The CDR3 DNA reads TGTGCCAGCAGGTCTAGCGGGAGGGCCGGGGGTGAGCAGTTCTTC.

The chain couples TRBV4-1 to TRBJ1-1; no reliable D call. CDR3 length: 16 residues. Germline V gives CDR1 MGHRA, CDR2 YSYEKL. The V gene lost 0 bases and the J gene lost 5 bases, with 16 bases spanning the gap. CDR3 sequence reads: CASSQDLGRQWTEAFF. The CDR3, as DNA: TGCGCCAGCAGCCAAGATCTGGGGAGGCAGTGGACTGAAGCTTTCTTT.

The CDR3 reads CASSESWGYEQYF. CDR3 DNA sequence: TGTGCCAGCAGTGAAAGTTGGGGATACGAGCAGTACTTC. The chain recombines TRBV6-1 with TRBJ2-7, with D unresolved. The CDR3 totals 13 residues. Germline V gives CDR1 MNHNS, CDR2 SASEGT. V was cut by 2 bases and J by 4 bases, with 9 bases left in between.

The chain is built from TRBV7-2 and TRBJ1-5; D is unclear. V lost 1 base, J lost 0 bases, and 7 bases lay in between. The CDR3 is 15 amino acids. Germline values: CDR1 SGHTA, CDR2 FQGNSA. Here the CDR3 DNA reads TGTGCCAGCAGCTTAGGGGAATATAGCAATCAGCCCCAGCATTTT. Its translation is CASSLGEYSNQPQHF.

This clone was picked up one time. The V and J genes are TRBV30 and TRBJ2-3; 8 bases fit TRBD2. Germline V lookup: CDR1 GTSNPN, CDR2 SVGIG (reference sequence). After removal of 3 bases from V and 7 bases from J, the junction contained 15 bases not matched to a gene. CDR3 size: 16 residues. DNA for the CDR3: TGTGCCTGGAGCGGGGGGGCGAATCCAGGTAAGCATACGCAGTATTTT. Its translation is CAWSGGANPGKHTQYF.

The chain has TRBV7-9 and TRBJ1-2; D is unresolved. The V and J ends lost 2 bases and 7 bases respectively, with 14 bases between them. Germline assignment: CDR1 SEHNR and CDR2 FQNEAQ (reference sequence). This CDR3 has 14 residues. The CDR3 region has the DNA TGTGCCAGCAGCTTAAGCGGCGTAAAGGGTGGCTACACCTTC. Translating it yields CASSLSGVKGGYTF. Based on the CDR3 plus reference TRBV7-9 and TRBJ1-2, the full variable domain is DTGVSQNPRHKITKRGQNVTFRCDPISEHNRLYWYRQTLGQGPEFLTYFQNEAQLEKSRLLSDRFSAERPKGSFSTLEIQRTEQGDSAMYLCASSLSGVKGGYTFGSGTRLTVV.

CDR3 nucleotides: TGTGCCAGCAGAACAGGGGTTGAAGCTTTCTTT. Its translation is CASRTGVEAFF. The genes are TRBV11-2 and TRBJ1-1; 7 positions match TRBD1. The CDR3 has 11 amino acids. J gave up 7 bases and V 6 bases, and 2 bases lay outside the gene matches. CDR1 is SGHAT and CDR2 is FQNNGV in the germline V gene. The full variable domain, its missing parts supplied by reference TRBV11-2 and TRBJ1-1, is EAGVAQSPRYKIIEKRQSVAFWCNPISGHATLYWYQQILGQGPKLLIQFQNNGVVDDSQLPKDRFSAERLKGVDSTLKIQPAKLEDSAVYLCASRTGVEAFFGQGTRLTVV.

V and J are TRBV6-1 and TRBJ1-5; 7 bases fit TRBD1. Germline V gives CDR1 MNHNS, CDR2 SASEGT. The CDR3 is 15 residues long. The ends lost 2 bases at V and 7 bases at J; junction bases unmatched: 8. The CDR3 spells CASSENHRGGQPQHF. The CDR3 region has the DNA TGTGCCAGCAGTGAAAATCACAGGGGAGGACAGCCCCAGCATTTT.

The gene calls are TRBV7-8 and TRBJ2-5, with TRBD2 identical over 13 bases. Germline V lookup: CDR1 SGHVS, CDR2 FQNEAQ. V was pared by 8 bases and J by 11 bases, with 17 bases of the junction left unmatched. CDR3 size: 16 residues. In DNA, the CDR3 is TGTGCCAGCGCAGCACTAGGACTAGCGGGGGACTTAGTTCAGTACTTC. As protein: CASAALGLAGDLVQYF.

The gene calls are TRBV6-5 and TRBJ2-1; maybe TRBD2 (6 bases). The germline gives CDR1 MNHEY, CDR2 SVGAGI. The CDR3 is 16 residues long. V was clipped by 2 bases and J by 1 base, with 12 bases between them. CDR3 amino acids: CASSYKLGGSYNEQFF. The CDR3 DNA is TGTGCCAGCAGTTACAAGTTGGGGGGATCCTACAATGAGCAGTTCTTC.

The CDR3 region has the DNA TGCGCCAGCAGCCCTGGGAGGACAGGGGGAAGCGAGACCCAGTACTTC. Protein product: CASSPGRTGGSETQYF. The chain recombines TRBV4-1 with TRBJ2-5, with 10 bases identical to TRBD1. The CDR3 runs 16 residues. Germline-derived CDR1 and CDR2 are MGHRA and YSYEKL. Trimming cost V 4 bases and J 5 bases; bases outside gene matches: 10.

The CDR3 reads CAILRGRQPQHF. CDR3 nucleotides: TGCGCCATCCTTAGGGGGCGACAGCCCCAGCATTTT. The chain has TRBV10-1 and TRBJ1-5, with 7 bases aligning to TRBD1. The V gene end was trimmed by 10 bases and the J gene end by 7 bases; junction bases not matched to a gene: 7. The CDR3 contains 12 residues. Germline-derived CDR1 and CDR2 are WNHNN and SYGVQD (reference sequence).

The V and J genes are TRBV28 and TRBJ2-7; TRBD2 matches 9 bases. V dropped 10 bases and J dropped 0; count of bases not matched to a gene: 7. This CDR3 comprises 14 residues. Germline V CDR1 and CDR2: MDHEN, SYDVKM. CDR3 nucleotides: TGTGCCATTGATGGTAGCGGGAGCTCCTACGAGCAGTACTTC. It is translated as CAIDGSGSSYEQYF. The entire variable domain, with the rest obtained from reference TRBV28 and TRBJ2-7, is as follows: DVKVTQSSRYLVKRTGEKVFLECVQDMDHENMFWYRQDPGLGLRLIYFSYDVKMKEKGDIPEGYSVSREKKERFSLILESASTNQTSMYLCAIDGSGSSYEQYFGPGTRLTVT.

This chain joins TRBV7-8 and TRBJ2-7; TRBD2 might be the D (5 bases). Germline CDR1 is SGHVS and CDR2 is FQNEAQ. The CDR3 extends over 14 amino acids. Between the trimmed V and J ends, which lost 2 bases and 1 base, there was a span of 9 bases. The CDR3 is CASSLKRGSYEQYF. The CDR3 nucleotides read TGTGCCAGCAGCTTAAAAAGAGGGTCCTACGAGCAGTACTTC.

This chain uses TRBV6-1 with TRBJ1-5; 9 bases match TRBD1. V trimming: 5 bases; J trimming: 7 bases; junction bases outside the gene matches: 9. Germline V gene sequence: CDR1 MNHNS, CDR2 SASEGT. The CDR3 is 15 amino acids. CDR3 in DNA: TGTGCCAGCAGTTCCCGGGACAGGGCCCTCCAGCCCCAGCATTTT. It translates to CASSSRDRALQPQHF.

This rearrangement joins TRBV19 to TRBJ2-3; D ambiguous. This CDR3 region has 14 residues. The V gene's germline CDR1 is LNHDA and CDR2 SQIVND (reference sequence). V lost 2 bases, J lost 2 bases, and 8 bases lay in between. The DNA for the CDR3 is TGTGCCAGTAGTATAATGGACCTCACAGATACGCAGTATTTT. It yields the protein CASSIMDLTDTQYF.

The chain uses TRBV5-8 and TRBJ1-5; tentative D call: TRBD1 (6 bases). Germline assignment: CDR1 SGHTS and CDR2 YDEGEE. This CDR3 spans 17 amino acids. V was pared by 2 bases and J by 4 bases, with 19 bases between. CDR3 coding DNA: TGTGCCAGCAGCTTTAACTTTGGGGCAGGGGAAAATCAGCCCCAGCATTTT. This sequence encodes CASSFNFGAGENQPQHF.

V usage is TRBV29-1 and J usage is TRBJ1-1; 7 bases match TRBD1. Looked up from germline, CDR1 is SQVTM and CDR2 is ANQGSEA. This CDR3 is 13 amino acids long. V lost 0 bases and J lost 11; bases outside the gene matches: 9. The CDR3 spells CSVEDQTGARAFF. CDR3 nucleotide sequence: TGCAGCGTTGAAGACCAAACAGGGGCAAGGGCTTTCTTT.

A single count supports this clone. Other DNA sequences of this sample code for an identical CDR3. The chain joins TRBV4-1 to TRBJ1-1; D not certain. CDR3 length: 14 residues. V was pared by 1 base and J by 1 base, with 7 bases between. Germline V gives CDR1 MGHRA, CDR2 YSYEKL. CDR3 sequence: CASSQVTENTEAFF. The CDR3 DNA reads as TGCGCCAGCAGCCAAGTGACGGAGAACACTGAAGCTTTCTTT.

The rearrangement links TRBV6-6 to TRBJ1-1, with D hard to call. The germline V gene has CDR1 MNHNY and CDR2 SVGAGI (reference sequence). The V end was cut by 5 bases, the J end by 2 bases, with 6 bases between. The CDR3 spans 12 residues. This CDR3 reads CASSPVNTEAFF. In nucleotides, the CDR3 is TGTGCCAGCAGTCCGGTCAACACTGAAGCTTTCTTT.

This clone has only one observation. This chain uses TRBV5-4 with TRBJ1-2; no reliable D call. The germline V gene has CDR1 SGHNT and CDR2 YYREEE (reference sequence). The CDR3 runs to 12 residues. V was cut by 3 bases and J by 8 bases, with 11 bases left in between. The CDR3 sequence is CASSWTGEGYTF. The CDR3 region has the DNA TGTGCCAGCAGCTGGACGGGAGAAGGCTACACCTTC.

The chain links TRBV13 to TRBJ1-6, with TRBD1 as a possible D gene (5 bases). CDR1 and CDR2 (germline): PRHDT, FYEKMQ (reference sequence). The CDR3 consists of 14 residues. The ends were cut back, 5 bases at V and 6 bases at J, with 11 bases in the middle. Here the CDR3 reads CASSLGTLNSPLHF. CDR3 coding DNA: TGTGCCAGCAGCCTCGGGACCCTTAATTCACCCCTCCACTTT.

J is TRBJ2-7 and V is TRBV9, with D perhaps TRBD2 (6 bases). Trimming cost V 0 bases and J 2 bases, with 9 bases left between them. This CDR3 contains 14 residues. Germline V gene data show CDR1 as SGDLS and CDR2 as YYNGEE. In DNA, the CDR3 is TGTGCCAGCAGCGTAGGGGACTCCCCCTACGAGCAGTACTTC. Protein product: CASSVGDSPYEQYF.

V and J are TRBV7-2 and TRBJ2-7; either TRBD1 or TRBD2 may fit D (5 bases each). Germline loops: CDR1 SGHTA, CDR2 FQGNSA. V was cut by 1 base and J by 4 bases, with 11 bases left in between. The CDR3 sequence is 14 residues long. CDR3 bases: TGTGCCAGCAGCTTAGATGGGACCACGTACGAGCAGTACTTC. As protein: CASSLDGTTYEQYF.